The 6 T cell receptor beta chains listed next were all sequenced from one sample in a study of T cell changes during pregnancy in multiple sclerosis. The repertoire was sequenced with immunoSEQ multiplex PCR; TCRdb's copy has only in-frame clones and lacks some. The table has about 52,000 clones, 85% to 95% seen once. The sample in question was CD4+ T cells from peripheral blood mononuclear cells, obtained in the third trimester of pregnancy. The receptors derive from a female donor with multiple sclerosis, enrolled in a pregnancy study.

This clone was found a few times. Other DNA sequences in this specimen translate into the identical CDR3. This chain connects TRBV6-1 to TRBJ1-5; D possibly corresponds to TRBD1 (5 bases). The CDR3 has 13 residues. Trimming removed 4 bases at V and 5 bases at J, with 9 bases between. The germline gives CDR1 MNHNS, CDR2 SASEGT. The CDR3 DNA reads as TGTGCCAGCAGTGTGGGAGGGGATCAGCCCCAGCATTTT. Translated, it gives CASSVGGDQPQHF.

The chain uses TRBV5-6 and TRBJ1-6; no clear D gene. V was trimmed by 2 bases and J by 4 bases, leaving 13 bases between them. CDR3 length: 16 residues. CDR1 and CDR2 from the germline V gene are SGHDT and YYEEEE. The CDR3 sequence: CASSFRGIGYNSPLHF. The CDR3 DNA is TGTGCCAGCAGCTTTCGGGGTATTGGATATAATTCACCCCTCCACTTT.

In regard to this clone: The limits of the CDR3 on the DNA are not certain, so only TCRdb's listed CDR3 is given. CDR3 loop: CVPAATRRGGPHGYTF. This chain links TRBV7-9 with TRBJ1-2. Germline V lookup: CDR1 SEHNR, CDR2 FQNEAQ (reference sequence). The CDR3 spans 16 amino acids, including both terminal residues.

The chain employs TRBV27 and TRBJ1-2; TRBD1 matches at 7 bases. With V trimmed by 8 bases and J by 3 bases, 9 bases remained unmatched. The CDR3 runs to 14 residues. Looked up from germline, CDR1 is MNHEY and CDR2 is SMNVEV (reference sequence). This CDR3 is CASGNRDRHYGYTF. The CDR3 DNA follows: TGTGCCAGCGGAAACCGGGACAGACACTATGGCTACACCTTC.

The chain uses TRBV7-3 and TRBJ2-1; 13 nucleotides match TRBD2. After removal of 3 bases from V and 6 bases from J, the junction contained 2 bases not matched to a gene. The length of the CDR3 is 15 residues. Germline lookup yields CDR1 SGHTA and CDR2 FQGTGA. In nucleotides, the CDR3 is TGTGCCAGCAGCTTGACTAGCGGGGGGTCCAATGAGCAGTTCTTC. Translated, it gives CASSLTSGGSNEQFF.

The chain has TRBV6-1 and TRBJ1-4, with TRBD1 identical over 9 bases. Looked up from germline, CDR1 is MNHNS and CDR2 is SASEGT. Trimming cost V 5 bases and J 8 bases; bases outside gene matches: 6. This CDR3 is built from 14 residues. CDR3 sequence reads: CASSHRGPFEKLFF. The CDR3 nucleotides read TGTGCCAGCAGTCACAGGGGGCCCTTCGAAAAACTGTTTTTT.